These 23 T cell receptor beta chains originate from one sample sequenced in a study of T cell responses to AZD1222 COVID-19 vaccine. The method was immunoSEQ multiplex PCR; TCRdb's version includes in-frame clones alone and lacks a portion of them. The table records 130,000 to 150,000 clones, just under 95% of them present only once. The sample in question was peripheral blood, obtained on day 0 of AZD1222 vaccination. The receptors derive from an adult in good health.

The rearrangement uses TRBV30 and TRBJ1-2; D unresolved. Germline CDR1 and CDR2: GTSNPN and SVGIG (reference sequence). Trimming removed 0 bases at V and 3 bases at J, with 17 bases between. This CDR3 contains 16 residues. The CDR3 spells CAWSVREGSRYYGYTF. The CDR3 DNA sequence: TGTGCCTGGAGTGTACGAGAGGGCAGTAGATACTATGGCTACACCTTC.

The V call is TRBV5-1, the J call TRBJ2-2; 11 bases fit TRBD2. The CDR3 covers 16 residues. V shed 4 bases, J shed 2 bases, and the junction held 4 bases outside the gene matches. Looked up from germline, CDR1 is SGHRS and CDR2 is YFSETQ. The CDR3 region is CASSLGTSGNTGELFF. The CDR3 DNA reads TGCGCCAGCAGCCTCGGGACTAGCGGTAACACCGGGGAGCTGTTTTTT.

The chain uses TRBV5-1 and TRBJ2-3; TRBD1 aligns across 12 bases. V lost 3 bases to trimming and J lost 4 bases; unmatched junction nucleotides: 3. Germline V gene lookup returns CDR1 SGHRS and CDR2 YFSETQ. The length of the CDR3 is 15 residues. CDR3 loop: CASSSGTGGPDTQYF. The CDR3 region has the DNA TGCGCCAGCAGCTCCGGGACAGGGGGCCCAGATACGCAGTATTTT.

This clone was observed a single time. This chain joins TRBV24-1 and TRBJ1-5; D is uncertain. CDR1 KGHDR and CDR2 SFDVKD come from the germline V gene. CDR3 length equals 16 residues. V gave up 9 bases and J gave up 2 bases, with 19 bases separating them. The CDR3 nucleotides read TGTGCCACCGTTAGGTCCTTTGAAGGGCGCAATCAGCCCCAGCATTTT. Protein sequence: CATVRSFEGRNQPQHF.

The chain is built from TRBV9 and TRBJ2-1; TRBD2 might be the D (5 bases). CDR1 SGDLS and CDR2 YYNGEE come from the germline V gene. Trimming stripped 3 bases from V and 10 bases from J, with 17 bases between. The CDR3 extends over 14 amino acids. CDR3 nucleotide sequence: TGTGCCAGCAGCGCATTAACGGCGGGTGAAGAGCAGTTCTTC. Its protein is CASSALTAGEEQFF.

The chain joins TRBV11-2 to TRBJ2-7; tentative D call: TRBD1 (5 bases). V was shortened by 2 bases and J by 5 bases, with 10 bases between the two germline ends. The CDR3 spans 13 residues. Germline lookup yields CDR1 SGHAT and CDR2 FQNNGV. In nucleotides, the CDR3 is TGTGCCAGCAGCTTAACAGGTTCAGACGAGCAGTACTTC. It is translated as CASSLTGSDEQYF.

The chain carries TRBV3-1 (or the pseudogene TRBV3-2) and TRBJ2-1, with 12 bases lining up with TRBD2. Trimming cost V 6 bases and J 4 bases; bases outside gene matches: 7. This CDR3 region has 16 residues. Germline V lookup: CDR1 LGHDT, CDR2 YNNKEL (reference sequence). The CDR3 DNA sequence: TGTGCCAGCAGGGTGAGCCTAGCGGGAGGGTACAATGAGCAGTTCTTC. Protein sequence: CASRVSLAGGYNEQFF.

The chain combines TRBV5-1 with TRBJ2-5; D call uncertain. The CDR3 contains 15 residues. The germline V gene has CDR1 SGHRS and CDR2 YFSETQ. V was cut by 4 bases and J by 5 bases, with 18 bases left in between. The CDR3 sequence is CASSASPDGMETQYF. DNA for the CDR3: TGCGCCAGCAGCGCTTCCCCCGACGGTATGGAGACCCAGTACTTC.

Points on this clone: The junction departs from germline at one end; a sequencing error may be responsible. The chain uses TRBV2 and TRBJ1-1; D is unclear. CDR1 and CDR2 (germline): SNHLY, FYNNEI. This CDR3 contains 14 residues. The CDR3: CASREGGSNTEAFF. CDR3 nucleotides: TGTGCCAGCAGAGAAGGTGGGAGCAACACTGAAGCTTTCTTT.

The V call is TRBV19, the J call TRBJ1-2; tentative D call: TRBD1 (6 bases). Looked up from germline, CDR1 is LNHDA and CDR2 is SQIVND (reference sequence). V was pared by 5 bases and J by 7 bases, with 17 bases between. The CDR3 sequence is 14 residues long. The CDR3 loop reads CASSVPQGIVGYTF. The CDR3 nucleotides are TGTGCCAGTAGTGTACCACAGGGTATAGTTGGCTACACCTTC. Full variable domain (missing parts from reference TRBV19 and TRBJ1-2): DGGITQSPKYLFRKEGQNVTLSCEQNLNHDAMYWYRQDPGQGLRLIYYSQIVNDFQKGDIAEGYSVSREKKESFPLTVTSAQKNPTAFYLCASSVPQGIVGYTFGSGTRLTVV.

The rearrangement uses TRBV12-3 or TRBV12-4 and TRBJ2-3; D remains unclear. Trimming took 3 bases from V and 6 from J, leaving 7 bases between them. CDR3 length: 12 residues. The CDR3 loop reads CASSFPGDTQYF. CDR3 in DNA: TGTGCCAGCAGTTTCCCCGGCGATACGCAGTATTTT.

The chain carries TRBV24-1 and TRBJ2-1; no reliable D call. CDR1 and CDR2 (germline): KGHDR, SFDVKD. V was cut by 5 bases and J by 2 bases, with 12 bases left in between. This CDR3 spans 15 amino acids. This chain's CDR3 is CATSGWGNAYNEQFF. The DNA for the CDR3 is TGTGCCACCAGTGGATGGGGAAATGCCTACAATGAGCAGTTCTTC.

Note on this clone: One end of the junction does not line up with germline, which may come from a read error. Other DNA sequences within the sample encode an identical CDR3. The chain couples TRBV19 to TRBJ1-5, with 12 bases identical to TRBD1. The CDR3 is 14 amino acids. CDR1 is LNHDA and CDR2 is SQIVND in the germline V gene (reference sequence). The CDR3 here is CASSGTGGNQPQHF. DNA of the CDR3: TGTGCCAGTAGCGGGACAGGGGGCAACCAGCCCCAGCATTTT.

The gene calls are TRBV15 and TRBJ2-7; D remains unclear. V lost 1 base to trimming and J lost 2 bases, with 6 bases between them. Germline V gene data show CDR1 as LNHNV and CDR2 as YYDKDF (reference sequence). The CDR3 sequence is 13 residues long. The CDR3 nucleotides are TGTGCCACCAGCAGAGCAAACACCTACGAGCAGTACTTC. It encodes CATSRANTYEQYF.

V is TRBV28 and J is TRBJ2-5; TRBD2 matches 8 bases. V was pared by 5 bases and J by 5 bases, with 10 bases of the junction left unmatched. The CDR3 spans 15 residues. Germline V gene sequence: CDR1 MDHEN, CDR2 SYDVKM. CDR3 in amino acids: CASSPPGGAVETQYF. The DNA for the CDR3 is TGTGCCAGCAGTCCCCCGGGGGGGGCAGTGGAGACCCAGTACTTC.

The chain recombines TRBV29-1 with TRBJ1-1; D is ambiguous. Per germline, CDR1 SQVTM and CDR2 ANQGSEA. V was shortened by 4 bases and J by 2 bases, with 2 bases between the two germline ends. This CDR3 is built from 10 residues. The CDR3 protein is CSVGNTEAFF. In DNA, the CDR3 is TGCAGCGTTGGAAACACTGAAGCTTTCTTT.

The rearrangement joins TRBV6-2 or TRBV6-3 to TRBJ1-2, with D possibly being TRBD1 (6 bases). Germline CDR1 is MNHEY and CDR2 is SVGEGT. V lost 1 base and J 0 bases, leaving 15 bases between the germline ends. This CDR3 has 17 residues. The DNA for the CDR3 is TGTGCCAGCAGTTACTTAGGCACAGGGCGGTCTAACTATGGCTACACCTTC. Protein: CASSYLGTGRSNYGYTF.

The rearrangement joins TRBV24-1 to TRBJ1-1; D is perhaps TRBD1 (6 bases). The germline V gene encodes CDR1 KGHDR and CDR2 SFDVKD. V lost 3 bases, J lost 1 base, and 8 bases lay in between. This CDR3 has 14 amino acids. The CDR3 DNA follows: TGTGCCACCAGTGATGGACAGCCGAACACTGAAGCTTTCTTT. Translation gives CATSDGQPNTEAFF.

This sequence joins TRBV5-1 and TRBJ1-4; perhaps TRBD1 as D (5 bases). The CDR3 length is 13 residues. CDR1 and CDR2 (germline): SGHRS, YFSETQ. The V gene lost 3 bases and the J gene lost 8 bases, with 11 bases spanning the gap. The CDR3 loop is CASSWGRGEKLFF. The DNA for the CDR3 is TGCGCCAGCAGCTGGGGACGAGGGGAAAAACTGTTTTTT. Full variable domain (missing parts from reference TRBV5-1 and TRBJ1-4): KAGVTQTPRYLIKTRGQQVTLSCSPISGHRSVSWYQQTPGQGLQFLFEYFSETQRNKGNFPGRFSGRQFSNSRSEMNVSTLELGDSALYLCASSWGRGEKLFFGSGTQLSVL.

V usage is TRBV9 and J usage is TRBJ2-1; 11 nucleotides agree with TRBD2. The CDR3 extends over 19 amino acids. The ends lost 3 bases at V and 0 bases at J; junction bases unmatched: 11. Germline assignment: CDR1 SGDLS and CDR2 YYNGEE. CDR3 in DNA: TGTGCCAGCAGCGGGACTAGCGGGTCCCCCAAGAGCTCCTACAATGAGCAGTTCTTC. Its protein is CASSGTSGSPKSSYNEQFF.

This clone was counted once. J is TRBJ2-7 and V is TRBV28; D perhaps matches TRBD1 (6 bases). Looked up from germline, CDR1 is MDHEN and CDR2 is SYDVKM. The germline V and J ends were trimmed by 5 bases and 3 bases, with 17 bases remaining between them. This CDR3 contains 15 residues. The CDR3 protein is CASSPDSESLYEQYF. CDR3 nucleotide sequence: TGTGCCAGCAGTCCGGACAGTGAATCTCTCTACGAGCAGTACTTC.

This clone occurred a few times. The CDR3 DNA reads as TGTGCCAGCAGCTTGGAGGTTTTCGTTCGCTACGAGCAGTACTTC. Encoded protein: CASSLEVFVRYEQYF. J is TRBJ2-7 and V is TRBV5-5; D not certain. V shed 0 bases and J shed 3 bases, with 13 bases lying between them. Germline loops: CDR1 SGHKS, CDR2 YYEKEE (reference sequence). The length of the CDR3 is 15 residues.

The rearrangement links TRBV29-1 to TRBJ2-5; 9 positions agree with TRBD2. V was clipped by 7 bases and J by 1 base; unmatched bases: 7. This CDR3 contains 14 residues. Looked up from germline, CDR1 is SQVTM and CDR2 is ANQGSEA. CDR3 region: CSARLAAFQETQYF. DNA of the CDR3: TGCAGCGCCAGACTAGCGGCTTTCCAAGAGACCCAGTACTTC.